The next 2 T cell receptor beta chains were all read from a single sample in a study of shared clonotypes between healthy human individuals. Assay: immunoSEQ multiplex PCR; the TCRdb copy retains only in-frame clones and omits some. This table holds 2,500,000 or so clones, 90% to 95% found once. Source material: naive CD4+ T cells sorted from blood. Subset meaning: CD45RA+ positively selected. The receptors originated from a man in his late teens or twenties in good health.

CDR3 protein: CAISRLAGITSTDTQYF. As DNA, the CDR3 is TGTGCCATCAGTCGACTAGCGGGAATCACTAGCACAGATACGCAGTATTTT. The V and J genes are TRBV10-3 and TRBJ2-3; 11 bases are a match to TRBD2. Per the germline V gene, CDR1 is ENHRY and CDR2 is SYGVKD. V dropped 5 bases and J dropped 0; count of bases not matched to a gene: 7. The CDR3 contains 17 residues.

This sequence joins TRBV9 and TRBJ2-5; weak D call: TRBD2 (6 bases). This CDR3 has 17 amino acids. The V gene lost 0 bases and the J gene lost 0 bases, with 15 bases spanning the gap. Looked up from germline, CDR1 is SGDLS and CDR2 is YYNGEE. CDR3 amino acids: CASSVGDLAGYQETQYF. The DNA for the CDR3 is TGTGCCAGCAGCGTAGGGGACTTGGCGGGGTACCAAGAGACCCAGTACTTC.